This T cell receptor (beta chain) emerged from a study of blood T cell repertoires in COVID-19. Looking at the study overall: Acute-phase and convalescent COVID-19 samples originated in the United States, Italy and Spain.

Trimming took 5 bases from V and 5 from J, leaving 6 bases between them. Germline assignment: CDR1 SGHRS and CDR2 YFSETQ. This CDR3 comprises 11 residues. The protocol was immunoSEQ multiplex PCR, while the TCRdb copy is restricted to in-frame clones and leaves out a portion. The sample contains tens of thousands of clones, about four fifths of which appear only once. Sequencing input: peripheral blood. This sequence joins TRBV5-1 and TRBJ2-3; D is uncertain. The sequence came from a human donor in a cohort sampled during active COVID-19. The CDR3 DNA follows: TGCGCCAGCAGATCGGGAGATACGCAGTATTTT. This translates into CASRSGDTQYF.